A selection of T cell receptor beta chains follows, all from one sample in a study of blood T cell repertoires in COVID-19. Here immunoSEQ multiplex PCR was the method, and the copy in TCRdb shows in-frame clones only, minus some. The sample lists about 490,000 clones, approximately 85% occurring once. The specimen was peripheral blood. The receptor source for this set is a human donor in a cohort sampled during active COVID-19. Each CDR3 is given with its conserved first and last residue. Fields, in order: V gene, D gene, clone size, J gene, CDR3 DNA, CDR3 protein. The D gene is left open where the match is weak. A clone size is listed for some rows: how often the clone was seen (once, few, many), or a class if it is expanded.

v_call: TRBV5-5; d_call: NA; clone_size: NA; j_call: TRBJ2-7; cdr3_nt: TGTGCCAGCAGCCGCGGACAGTCCTACGAGCAGTACTTC; cdr3_aa: CASSRGQSYEQYF
v_call: TRBV19; d_call: NA; clone_size: NA; j_call: TRBJ2-7; cdr3_nt: TGTGCCAGTAGTGGGCAGAGTAGCTCCTACGAGCAGTACTTC; cdr3_aa: CASSGQSSSYEQYF
v_call: TRBV7-3; d_call: NA; clone_size: NA; j_call: TRBJ2-3; cdr3_nt: TGTGCCAGCAGCCGTACCCAGGGGAATACGCAGTATTTT; cdr3_aa: CASSRTQGNTQYF
v_call: TRBV5-1; d_call: TRBD1; clone_size: once; j_call: TRBJ1-2; cdr3_nt: TGCGCCAGCAGCCTCACAGGGGGTGAATATGGCTACACCTTC; cdr3_aa: CASSLTGGEYGYTF
v_call: TRBV4-3; d_call: NA; clone_size: NA; j_call: TRBJ2-7; cdr3_nt: TGCGCCAGCAGCCAAGAGACAGAAGGTTCTCCCTACGAGCAGTACTTC; cdr3_aa: CASSQETEGSPYEQYF
v_call: TRBV5-8; d_call: TRBD1; clone_size: NA; j_call: TRBJ1-5; cdr3_nt: TGTGCCAGCAGCCCCCCTCGAGGGGGCAGACAGCCCCAGCATTTT; cdr3_aa: CASSPPRGGRQPQHF
v_call: TRBV6-5; d_call: NA; clone_size: once; j_call: TRBJ2-3; cdr3_nt: TGTGCCAGCAGTAGCCTTCGGCTAGATGCAGATACGCAGTATTTT; cdr3_aa: CASSSLRLDADTQYF
v_call: TRBV7-3; d_call: NA; clone_size: NA; j_call: TRBJ2-2; cdr3_nt: TGTGCCAGCAGCTTAGATAGATACACCGGGGAGCTGTTTTTT; cdr3_aa: CASSLDRYTGELFF
v_call: TRBV9; d_call: TRBD1; clone_size: once; j_call: TRBJ1-2; cdr3_nt: TGTGCCAGCAGCCAAGGGGGACAGGGGAACTATGGCTACACCTTC; cdr3_aa: CASSQGGQGNYGYTF
v_call: TRBV30; d_call: TRBD1; clone_size: NA; j_call: TRBJ1-3; cdr3_nt: TGTGCCTGGAATCCGGGACAGGTCTCTGGAAACACCATATATTTT; cdr3_aa: CAWNPGQVSGNTIYF
v_call: TRBV6-2/TRBV6-3; d_call: NA; clone_size: NA; j_call: TRBJ2-2; cdr3_nt: TGTGCCAGCAGTTACGTTAGAAACACCGGGGAGCTGTTTTTT; cdr3_aa: CASSYVRNTGELFF
v_call: TRBV18; d_call: TRBD1; clone_size: few; j_call: TRBJ2-5; cdr3_nt: TGTGCCAGCTCCCCCCTGAGACAGGGGGCTGGAGAGACCCAGTACTTC; cdr3_aa: CASSPLRQGAGETQYF
v_call: TRBV30; d_call: NA; clone_size: NA; j_call: TRBJ1-2; cdr3_nt: TGTGCCGGGGGGGCAGGTAACACCTATGGCTACACCTTC; cdr3_aa: CAGGAGNTYGYTF
v_call: TRBV7-2; d_call: NA; clone_size: NA; j_call: TRBJ2-7; cdr3_nt: TGTGCCAGCAGCCTAGGGACTCTACCTTCCTCCTACGAGCAGTACTTC; cdr3_aa: CASSLGTLPSSYEQYF
v_call: TRBV6-5; d_call: TRBD1; clone_size: NA; j_call: TRBJ2-7; cdr3_nt: TGTGCCAGCAGCCCCCACGGACAGGGAGGCTACGAGCAGTACTTC; cdr3_aa: CASSPHGQGGYEQYF
v_call: TRBV6-2/TRBV6-3; d_call: NA; clone_size: NA; j_call: TRBJ2-7; cdr3_nt: TGTGCCAGCAGTTACTCGGCGGGGTCCCCCTACGAGCAGTACTTC; cdr3_aa: CASSYSAGSPYEQYF
v_call: TRBV4-3; d_call: TRBD2; clone_size: NA; j_call: TRBJ2-1; cdr3_nt: TGCGCCAGCAGCCAAGGAGTAGCGGGAGAGGGAGACAATGAGCAGTTCTTC; cdr3_aa: CASSQGVAGEGDNEQFF
v_call: TRBV5-6; d_call: TRBD2; clone_size: NA; j_call: TRBJ2-1; cdr3_nt: TGTGCCAGCAGCTCCTTAGCGGGAGCCTCCTACAATGAGCAGTTCTTC; cdr3_aa: CASSSLAGASYNEQFF
v_call: TRBV27; d_call: NA; clone_size: NA; j_call: TRBJ1-2; cdr3_nt: TGTGCCAGCAGTCCGGAATTTCGGAGGAGGGTCGTGAGCTACACCTTC; cdr3_aa: CASSPEFRRRVVSYTF